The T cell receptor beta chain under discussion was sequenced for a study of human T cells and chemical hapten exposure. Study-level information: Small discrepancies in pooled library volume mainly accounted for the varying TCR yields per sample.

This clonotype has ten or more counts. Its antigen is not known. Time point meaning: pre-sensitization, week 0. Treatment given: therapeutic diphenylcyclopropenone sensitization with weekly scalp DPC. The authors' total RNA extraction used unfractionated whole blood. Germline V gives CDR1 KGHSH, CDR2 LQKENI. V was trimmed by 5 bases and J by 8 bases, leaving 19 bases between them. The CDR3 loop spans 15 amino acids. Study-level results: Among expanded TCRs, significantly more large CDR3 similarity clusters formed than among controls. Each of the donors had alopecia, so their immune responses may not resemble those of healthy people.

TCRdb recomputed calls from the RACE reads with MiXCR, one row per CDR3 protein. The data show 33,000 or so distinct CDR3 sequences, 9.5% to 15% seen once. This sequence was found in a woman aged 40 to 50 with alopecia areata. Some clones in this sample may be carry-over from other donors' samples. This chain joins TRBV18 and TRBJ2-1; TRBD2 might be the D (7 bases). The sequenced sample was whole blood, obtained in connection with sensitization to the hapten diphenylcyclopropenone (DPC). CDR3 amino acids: CASSRGGTYNDEQFF. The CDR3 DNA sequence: TGTGCCAGCTCAAGGGGGGGGACCTACAACGATGAGCAGTTCTTC.